The clone carrying this T cell receptor beta chain was seen a few times. This specimen comes from a study of T cell responses to AZD1222 COVID-19 vaccine. Germline CDR1 and CDR2: GTSNPN and SVGIG (reference sequence). This CDR3 contains 13 residues. Trimming pared 5 bases from V and 8 bases from J, leaving 13 bases between. The assay was immunoSEQ multiplex PCR, and TCRdb's table has in-frame clones only and misses some. The sample shows about 15,000 clones, 88% of them seen only once. The V and J genes are TRBV30 and TRBJ1-6; weak D call: TRBD1 (5 bases). Sequenced material: peripheral blood, taken 28 days after the second AZD1222 dose. The receptor was isolated from an adult who received the AZD1222 COVID-19 vaccine. CDR3 nucleotide sequence: TGTGCCTGGGAAGAGGCCAGGGATTCACCCCTCCACTTT. As protein: CAWEEARDSPLHF.